This T cell receptor beta chain was documented in a study of blood T cell repertoires in COVID-19. Profiled with immunoSEQ multiplex PCR; TCRdb holds only in-frame clones, not every one. This sample yields a few hundred thousand clones, of which around 87% are seen a single time; about 1.7% belongs to the top ten. V was pared by 4 bases and J by 6 bases, with 18 bases between. Looked up from germline, CDR1 is KGHDR and CDR2 is SFDVKD. The CDR3 totals 15 residues. A single count supports this clone. This chain joins TRBV24-1 and TRBJ2-7, with D possibly matching TRBD1 (5 bases). This TCR came from a woman under 30 with acute COVID-19. The sequenced sample was PBMCs or T cells enriched from blood (not recorded which). Here the CDR3 DNA reads TGTGCCACCAGTGAAACAGGAGCTCCCACTGGCGAGCAGTACTTC. It encodes CATSETGAPTGEQYF.